These 9 T cell receptor beta chains were all obtained from the same sample, sequenced in a study of regulatory T cells in long-lasting Graves disease. Described time point: newly diagnosed GD, antithyroid drugs for less than 3 months. TCR sequences were obtained from RNA taken from PBMCs. Both iRepertoire HTBI primers and Arm-PCR of CDR3 regions were used to build the TCR beta libraries. TCRdb re-analysed the multiplex PCR reads in MiXCR, keeping a single row per CDR3 protein. The sample holds around 400,000 distinct CDR3 sequences; about 15% are singletons and the top ten take over 7%. Separately, the same data were catalogued under a study of T cells in Graves' hyperthyroidism and ophthalmopathy.

The sample in question was peripheral blood mononuclear cells (PBMCs), obtained at new diagnosis, from a patient treated with antithyroid drugs. These receptors originate from a woman aged 40 to 50 with Graves disease.

Points on this clonotype: At one end, the junction sequence differs from germline, possibly due to a read error. The chain joins TRBV15 to TRBJ2-3, with D maybe TRBD1 (5 bases). Germline CDR1 and CDR2: LNHNV and YYDKDF (reference sequence). This CDR3 comprises 15 residues. The CDR3 region is CATSGEDSNTDTQYF. Here the CDR3 DNA reads TGTGCCACCAGCGGAGAAGACAGCAACACAGATACGCAGTATTTT.

This rearrangement joins TRBV12-3 or TRBV12-4 to TRBJ1-5, with D possibly TRBD1 on 5 matching bases. The length of the CDR3 is 19 residues. The ends were cut back, 5 bases at V and 0 bases at J, with 23 bases in the middle. The CDR3 region is CASSRNPGGTLVSNQPQHF. The CDR3 region has the DNA TGTGCCAGCAGTCGCAACCCCGGGGGGACCTTAGTTAGCAATCAGCCCCAGCATTTT.

This clonotype has at least ten counts. The rearrangement links TRBV18 to TRBJ1-1; D ambiguous. There are 12 residues in the CDR3. Germline loops: CDR1 KGHSH, CDR2 LQKENI. V was cut by 6 bases and J by 5 bases, with 10 bases left in between. CDR3 protein: CASSLDTTEAFF. CDR3 in DNA: TGTGCCAGCTCGCTCGACACGACTGAAGCTTTCTTT.

This clonotype was seen a handful of times. The chain uses TRBV27 and TRBJ2-5; D possibly corresponds to TRBD1 (6 bases). Trimming left V 2 bases short and J 5 bases short, with 15 bases between. This CDR3 comprises 15 residues. The V gene's germline CDR1 is MNHEY and CDR2 SMNVEV (reference sequence). The CDR3 spells CASSLSYGQGETQYF. In DNA form, the CDR3 reads TGTGCCAGCAGTTTAAGCTACGGGCAGGGGGAGACCCAGTACTTC.

The sample holds a few counts of this clonotype. The chain carries TRBV18 and TRBJ2-3; D is unclear. V lost 2 bases and J lost 0, with 18 bases in between. Germline CDR1 and CDR2: KGHSH and LQKENI. The CDR3 loop spans 18 amino acids. CDR3 DNA: TGTGCCAGCTCACCAGCAGCCCCCTCCTCTACTAGCACAGATACGCAGTATTTT. This codes for CASSPAAPSSTSTDTQYF.

CDR3 amino acids: CASSDRTGGPGEQYF. CDR3 coding DNA: TGTGCCAGCAGTGACAGGACAGGGGGCCCCGGCGAGCAGTACTTC. V gene TRBV6-1 combines with J gene TRBJ2-7; 11 nucleotides match TRBD1. This CDR3 comprises 15 residues. Trimming took 3 bases from V and 6 from J; bases not matched to a gene: 7. CDR1 and CDR2 from the germline V gene are MNHNS and SASEGT.

In its sample, this clonotype was seen many times. The genes are TRBV29-1 and TRBJ2-2; weak D call: TRBD2 (5 bases). This CDR3 is 13 amino acids long. Trimming pared 3 bases from V and 6 bases from J, leaving 11 bases between. From germline, CDR1 is SQVTM and CDR2 ANQGSEA. The chain's CDR3 is CSVEVGVPGELFF. The CDR3 DNA is TGCAGCGTTGAGGTCGGGGTACCCGGGGAGCTGTTTTTT.

This clonotype was observed a few times. The chain has TRBV7-9 and TRBJ2-7; 13 nucleotides align to TRBD2. Trimming removed 5 bases from V and 4 bases from J; junction bases left unmatched: 11. Germline V gene sequence: CDR1 SEHNR, CDR2 FQNEAQ (reference sequence). This CDR3 comprises 17 residues. CDR3 sequence (DNA): TGTGCCAGCAGCCCCCCACTAGCGGGAGGGCCAGGTTACGAGCAGTACTTC. Its protein product is CASSPPLAGGPGYEQYF.

The sample holds many counts of this clonotype. The chain combines TRBV12-3 or TRBV12-4 with TRBJ1-5, with 7 bases fitting TRBD1. The CDR3 contains 14 residues. J gave up 7 bases and V 5 bases, and 8 bases lay outside the gene matches. CDR3 in DNA: TGTGCCAGCAGTCCTAACAGGGGCGGACAGCCCCAGCATTTT. It encodes CASSPNRGGQPQHF.